This T cell receptor (beta chain) was recorded in a study of quantifying T cell responses using KT2 cells listed by TCRdb under 2017. Looking at the study overall: RNA was DNase-treated and reverse transcribed with TCR alpha and beta constant-region primers, mostly using SuperScript III. The efficiency of the T4 ligation step under optimum conditions was estimated to be above 9%. PCR2 was performed as a SYBR Green qPCR and was stopped at a predetermined fluorescence threshold so that over-amplification was avoided.

This clonotype was picked up many times. Its antigen is currently not known. Base qualities are not at hand, and no much larger clone is one base apart. General findings and caveats noted by the study authors: Counts of KT2 alpha and beta sequences scaled linearly with input KT2 cell number over several orders of magnitude. Even at the lowest spike-in tested, roughly one KT2 cell per 100,000 PBMC, KT2 sequences were still detected. No side-by-side comparison of the pipeline with other TCR sequencing techniques was included in the study. Saturation in the detection of KT2 sequences was observed at very high KT2 spike-in numbers.

To prepare the library, UMI-ligation and nested PCR was applied. T4 RNA ligase 1 was used to ligate a single-stranded oligonucleotide containing the Illumina SP2 sequence and a UMI to the 3' end of the cDNA. PCR1 ran approximately 4 cycles (98°C 15 s, 69°C 30 s, 72°C 40 s); the beta primer was an equimolar mix of RC1.1 and RC1.2 covering TRBC1 and TRBC2. From PCR2 onward, TCR alpha and beta chains were processed separately, and sample indices and Illumina adaptors were added. The UMI, placed after an 8-base spacer, consisted of 12 random nucleotides arranged as two hexamers with a spacer between them. Sequencing was done on an Illumina MiSeq using v2 2x251 paired-end chemistry, usually with 12 samples per run. PhiX DNA at about 4.5-7% was added to each sequencing library to increase diversity. The original methods were these. The raw reads were converted into FASTQ with bcl2fastq and then demultiplexed by dual indices with Demultiplexor. V and J genes were assigned by Decombinator through tag matching that permitted a single base-pair mismatch. UMIs were used by Collapsinator to correct both sequencing errors and frequency errors caused by PCR heterogeneity. Decombinator identifiers were converted to nucleotide sequence by CDR3Translator, the sequences were translated to amino acids, and CDR3 was extracted using C- and N-terminal motifs. A cluster of KT2 sequences that shared one unique molecular identifier was counted as a single distinct KT2 TCR. In TCRdb, the public reads were trimmed at Q25 with fastp and aligned with MiXCR, with productive beta chains retained. Each CDR3 protein appears once, grouped with its most common genes and DNA. TCRdb's processing, not the study's, gives the V and J calls here. This sample comprises approximately 41,000 distinct CDR3 sequences, 15% to 20% of them detected only once. 40% to 55% of the sample is taken by the ten largest.

Known numbers of KT2, a T cell clone whose TCR had been sequenced previously, were spiked into unfractionated PBMC to test the sensitivity and accuracy of the pipeline. A range of KT2-to-PBMC ratios was produced by mixing KT2 cells with a fixed number of PBMC. The CDR3 numbers 15 residues from cysteine through phenylalanine. The retained sequence is limited to the CDR3, 45 bases, with the frame set at the first base. CDR1 and CDR2 (DFQATT, SNEGSKA) derive from the germline V gene (reference sequence). Trimming accounts for 1 base at V and 3 bases at J, while the number of junction bases matched to no gene is 5.

Sequencing was performed on PBMCs spiked with cells of the T cell clone KT2. The sequence links TRBV20-1 to TRBJ2-1, with 8 bases matching TRBD2. The sequence was obtained from a human donor. The CDR3 reads as follows: CSARVRLAGYNEQFF. The DNA sequence is TGCAGTGCTAGAGTCAGGCTAGCGGGCTACAATGAGCAGTTCTTC.